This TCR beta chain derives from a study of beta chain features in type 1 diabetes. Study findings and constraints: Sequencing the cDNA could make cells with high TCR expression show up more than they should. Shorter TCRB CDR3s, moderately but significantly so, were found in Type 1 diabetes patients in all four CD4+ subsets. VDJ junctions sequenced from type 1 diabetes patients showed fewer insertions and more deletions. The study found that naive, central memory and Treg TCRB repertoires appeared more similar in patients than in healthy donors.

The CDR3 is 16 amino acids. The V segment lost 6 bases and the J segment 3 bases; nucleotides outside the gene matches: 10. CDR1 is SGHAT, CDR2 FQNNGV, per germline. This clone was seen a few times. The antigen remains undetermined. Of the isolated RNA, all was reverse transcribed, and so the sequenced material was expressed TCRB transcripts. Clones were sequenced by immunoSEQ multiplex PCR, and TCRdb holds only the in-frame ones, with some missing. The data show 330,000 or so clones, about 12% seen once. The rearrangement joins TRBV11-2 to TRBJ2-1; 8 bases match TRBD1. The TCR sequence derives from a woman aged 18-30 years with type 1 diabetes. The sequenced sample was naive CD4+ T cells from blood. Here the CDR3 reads CASSPTRDRNYNEQFF. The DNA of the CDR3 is TGTGCCAGCAGTCCTACAAGGGACAGGAACTACAATGAGCAGTTCTTC.